These 32 T cell receptor beta chains originate from one sample sequenced in a study of blood T cell repertoires in COVID-19. Produced via immunoSEQ multiplex PCR; TCRdb's table is partial and in-frame only. The sample holds around 200,000 clones; over 75% are singletons and the top ten take 4.4%. The sample consisted of peripheral blood. The source of these receptors is a man in his fifties or sixties with acute or convalescent COVID-19.

This chain joins TRBV2 and TRBJ2-4, with a possible D match to TRBD2 (6 bases). V shed 3 bases and J shed 0 bases, with 12 bases lying between them. The germline gives CDR1 SNHLY, CDR2 FYNNEI. There are 16 residues in the CDR3. CDR3 region: CASSEGRTIAKNIQYF. The DNA for the CDR3 is TGTGCCAGCAGTGAGGGGAGGACGATAGCCAAAAACATTCAGTACTTC. The full variable domain, with the rest looked up from reference TRBV2 and TRBJ2-4, is EPEVTQTPSHQVTQMGQEVILRCVPISNHLYFYWYRQILGQKVEFLVSFYNNEISEKSEIFDDQFSVERPDGSNFTLKIRSTKLEDSAMYFCASSEGRTIAKNIQYFGAGTRLSVL.

The gene calls are TRBV2 and TRBJ1-1; no clear D gene. V was trimmed by 3 bases and J by 0 bases, leaving 5 bases between them. Germline CDR1 SNHLY, CDR2 FYNNEI. The CDR3 runs 13 residues. The CDR3 here is CASSEELNTEAFF. DNA for the CDR3: TGTGCCAGCAGTGAGGAGCTGAACACTGAAGCTTTCTTT.

This clone was seen just once. The genes are TRBV6-5 and TRBJ2-4, with D possibly being TRBD1 (5 bases). The CDR3 has 15 residues. V lost 6 bases, J lost 2 bases, and 14 bases lay in between. Germline assignment: CDR1 MNHEY and CDR2 SVGAGI. In DNA form, the CDR3 reads TGTGCCAGCAGGCCCGACAGAGGCACCAAAAACATTCAGTACTTC. Amino acid sequence: CASRPDRGTKNIQYF.

V usage is TRBV6-2 or TRBV6-3 and J usage is TRBJ2-1, with D possibly TRBD2 on 5 matching bases. Trimming left V 1 base short and J 5 bases short, with 15 bases between. The CDR3 loop spans 16 amino acids. Germline values: CDR1 MNHEY, CDR2 SVGEGT. DNA of the CDR3: TGTGCCAGCAGTTACTATGTAGGGTCGGGGAACAATGAGCAGTTCTTC. This encodes CASSYYVGSGNNEQFF.

This chain links TRBV10-2 with TRBJ2-7; TRBD1 matches 10 bases. This CDR3 contains 15 residues. Germline assignment: CDR1 WSHSY and CDR2 SAAADI. The J segment lost 4 bases and the V segment lost 0 bases, leaving 3 bases of the junction unmatched. The CDR3 loop reads CASSESGTGDYEQYF. CDR3 in DNA: TGCGCCAGCAGTGAGTCCGGGACAGGGGATTACGAGCAGTACTTC.

V usage is TRBV3-1 (or the pseudogene TRBV3-2) and J usage is TRBJ1-2, with 7 bases lining up with TRBD1. Looked up from germline, CDR1 is LGHDT and CDR2 is YNNKEL (reference sequence). V lost 3 bases, J lost 7 bases, and 2 bases stayed unmatched. The CDR3 extends over 12 amino acids. The CDR3 sequence is CASSQSGGGYTF. For the CDR3, the DNA is TGTGCCAGCAGCCAGTCAGGGGGTGGCTACACCTTC.

This clone has only one observation. J is TRBJ2-2 and V is TRBV19, with TRBD1 matching over 7 bases. The CDR3 consists of 16 residues. Germline CDR1 and CDR2: LNHDA and SQIVND (reference sequence). V shed 4 bases, J shed 2 bases, and the junction held 7 bases outside the gene matches. The CDR3 is CASSKNQGVNTGELFF. CDR3 bases: TGTGCCAGTAGTAAAAATCAGGGGGTTAACACCGGGGAGCTGTTTTTT.

The J gene is TRBJ2-1, the V gene TRBV6-4; possibly TRBD2 for D (6 bases). Between the trimmed V and J ends, which lost 8 bases and 6 bases, there was a span of 17 bases. Germline loops: CDR1 MRHNA, CDR2 SNTAGT. This CDR3 region has 14 residues. CDR3: CASRGLATSNEQFF. The CDR3 DNA follows: TGTGCCAGCCGGGGCCTAGCGACTAGCAATGAGCAGTTCTTC.

The chain recombines TRBV19 with TRBJ1-6; 8 nucleotides line up with TRBD1. Unmatched junction bases numbered 12, after V lost 5 bases and J lost 9 bases. Looked up from germline, CDR1 is LNHDA and CDR2 is SQIVND (reference sequence). The CDR3 sequence is 16 residues long. The DNA for the CDR3 is TGTGCCAGTAGTGCCACCGGGACAGGCCTCGGTTCACCCCTCCACTTT. It specifies CASSATGTGLGSPLHF.

This clone was recorded only once. This chain joins TRBV3-1 (or the pseudogene TRBV3-2) and TRBJ2-7; 10 bases line up with TRBD2. Per the germline V gene, CDR1 is LGHDT and CDR2 is YNNKEL (reference sequence). After removal of 3 bases from V and 0 bases from J, the junction contained 2 bases not matched to a gene. This CDR3 region has 15 residues. CDR3 protein: CASSQLAGVSYEQYF. The CDR3 region has the DNA TGTGCCAGCAGCCAGCTAGCGGGGGTCTCCTACGAGCAGTACTTC.

The chain joins TRBV2 to TRBJ1-2; D perhaps matches TRBD1 (6 bases). CDR1 and CDR2 (germline): SNHLY, FYNNEI. CDR3 length equals 14 residues. V gave up 6 bases and J gave up 3 bases, with 14 bases separating them. DNA of the CDR3: TGTGCCAGCAGGGGACACTCGGCGGACTATGGCTACACCTTC. Amino acids: CASRGHSADYGYTF.

This chain connects TRBV7-8 to TRBJ1-1; 9 positions agree with TRBD1. CDR1 and CDR2 from the germline V gene are SGHVS and FQNEAQ. The junction had 0 bases not matched to a gene; V was cut back by 1 base and J by 6 bases. This CDR3 region has 13 residues. The CDR3: CASSLGQGAEAFF. The DNA for the CDR3 is TGTGCCAGCAGCTTAGGACAGGGGGCTGAAGCTTTCTTT.

This rearrangement joins TRBV23-1 to TRBJ2-1; no firm D call. TRBV23-1 is given ORF status, its function remaining uncertain. The length of the CDR3 is 14 residues. V gave up 0 bases and J gave up 6 bases, with 9 bases separating them. This CDR3 reads CASSQSISPNEQFF. The CDR3 coding sequence is TGCGCCAGCAGTCAATCTATATCCCCCAATGAGCAGTTCTTC.

The V gene is TRBV7-3, the J gene TRBJ2-7; 10 bases map to TRBD1. The CDR3 runs to 13 residues. Per the germline V gene, CDR1 is SGHTA and CDR2 is FQGTGA. Trimming cost V 4 bases and J 6 bases; bases outside gene matches: 3. The CDR3 loop is CASSSGQGGEQYF. The CDR3 DNA follows: TGTGCCAGCAGCTCAGGACAGGGGGGCGAGCAGTACTTC.

The CDR3 loop is CASSFGLAGLKVGTDTQYF. Written as DNA, the CDR3 is TGTGCCAGCAGCTTCGGACTAGCGGGTCTTAAGGTGGGCACAGATACGCAGTATTTT. This chain connects TRBV7-9 to TRBJ2-3; 11 nucleotides agree with TRBD2. Germline loops: CDR1 SEHNR, CDR2 FQNEAQ (reference sequence). The CDR3 has 19 amino acids. The V gene end was trimmed by 3 bases and the J gene end by 1 base; junction bases not matched to a gene: 12.

This rearrangement joins TRBV6-2 or TRBV6-3 to TRBJ1-6; TRBD1 agrees at 9 bases. This CDR3 region has 15 residues. V shed 2 bases, J shed 6 bases, and the junction held 2 bases outside the gene matches. Germline lookup yields CDR1 MNHEY and CDR2 SVGEGT. CDR3 DNA: TGTGCCAGCAGTTACGGACAGGGGATTAATTCACCCCTCCACTTT. This sequence encodes CASSYGQGINSPLHF.

This clone has just one count. The rearrangement links TRBV6-2 or TRBV6-3 to TRBJ1-5; possible D gene TRBD1, 5 bases. The germline gives CDR1 MNHEY, CDR2 SVGEGT. The CDR3 has 14 residues. The V end lost 2 bases, the J end lost 7 bases, and 12 bases lay between the germline ends. This chain's CDR3 is CASSYVDIFQPQHF. The CDR3 region has the DNA TGTGCCAGCAGTTACGTGGACATTTTCCAGCCCCAGCATTTT.

The chain links TRBV19 to TRBJ2-3; D possibly corresponds to TRBD1 (5 bases). V lost 5 bases and J lost 2, with 14 bases in between. CDR1 LNHDA and CDR2 SQIVND come from the germline V gene (reference sequence). The length of the CDR3 is 15 residues. The CDR3 nucleotides read TGTGCCAGTAGTCCCCTTGGACAACACACAGATACGCAGTATTTT. Its protein product is CASSPLGQHTDTQYF. The full variable domain, rest sourced from reference TRBV19 and TRBJ2-3, is DGGITQSPKYLFRKEGQNVTLSCEQNLNHDAMYWYRQDPGQGLRLIYYSQIVNDFQKGDIAEGYSVSREKKESFPLTVTSAQKNPTAFYLCASSPLGQHTDTQYFGPGTRLTVL.

The V and J genes are TRBV5-8 and TRBJ2-5; TRBD2 might be the D (6 bases). The CDR3 has 16 residues. Germline CDR1 and CDR2: SGHTS and YDEGEE. Trimming stripped 4 bases from V and 8 bases from J, with 24 bases between. The CDR3 nucleotides are TGTGCCAGCAGCGCCCGGGAGCAGGACTTGTTTGTAACCCAGTACTTC. Protein: CASSAREQDLFVTQYF.

This chain connects TRBV18 to TRBJ1-6; D is unresolved. The ends were cut back, 2 bases at V and 14 bases at J, with 13 bases in the middle. The germline CDR1 and CDR2 sequences are KGHSH and LQKENI. This CDR3 has 13 residues. The CDR3 coding sequence is TGTGCCAGCTCACCAGAGAGCGTCGCAACCCTCCACTTT. Protein: CASSPESVATLHF.

This rearrangement joins TRBV18 to TRBJ2-7; 7 positions match TRBD1. Germline values: CDR1 KGHSH, CDR2 LQKENI. V shed 3 bases and J 6 bases; nucleotides not matched to a gene: 2. The CDR3 is 12 residues long. The CDR3 sequence is CASSPPGGEQYF. In nucleotides, the CDR3 is TGTGCCAGCTCACCTCCAGGGGGCGAGCAGTACTTC.

The chain is built from TRBV5-1 and TRBJ1-1; D not resolved. The CDR3 contains 15 residues. V dropped 0 bases and J dropped 3 bases, with 12 bases sitting between them. Per the germline V gene, CDR1 is SGHRS and CDR2 is YFSETQ. For the CDR3, the DNA is TGCGCCAGCAGCTTGGCCCGACGGGGAGACACTGAAGCTTTCTTT. This translates into CASSLARRGDTEAFF. The entire variable domain, with the rest obtained from reference TRBV5-1 and TRBJ1-1, is as follows: KAGVTQTPRYLIKTRGQQVTLSCSPISGHRSVSWYQQTPGQGLQFLFEYFSETQRNKGNFPGRFSGRQFSNSRSEMNVSTLELGDSALYLCASSLARRGDTEAFFGQGTRLTVV.

The chain links TRBV5-6 to TRBJ2-5, with 11 bases identical to TRBD2. The J segment lost 2 bases and the V segment lost 2 bases, leaving 5 bases of the junction unmatched. Germline CDR1 SGHDT, CDR2 YYEEEE. This CDR3 spans 16 amino acids. The CDR3 protein is CASSFPSGGLQETQYF. CDR3 DNA sequence: TGTGCCAGCAGCTTCCCTAGCGGGGGGCTTCAAGAGACCCAGTACTTC.

The J gene is TRBJ2-7, the V gene TRBV19; 9 bases map to TRBD1. In germline, CDR1 is LNHDA, CDR2 SQIVND (reference sequence). The CDR3 loop spans 16 amino acids. The junction had 12 bases not matched to a gene; V was cut back by 8 bases and J by 1 base. Here the CDR3 DNA reads TGTGCCAGTGGCGTTAGCGTGACAGGGGGATCCTACGAGCAGTACTTC. Residues: CASGVSVTGGSYEQYF.

Comments on this clone: Mismatch with germline at one junction end may stem from a read error. The chain combines TRBV2 with TRBJ2-5; no reliable D call. Germline V CDR1 and CDR2: SNHLY, FYNNEI. The CDR3 has 12 amino acids. In DNA form, the CDR3 reads TGTGCCAGCAGGACATCCCAAGGGACCCAGTACTTC. Its translation: CASRTSQGTQYF.

This chain links TRBV29-1 with TRBJ1-1; TRBD1 is a possible D gene (5 bases). The CDR3 consists of 15 residues. V lost 1 base and J lost 0, with 12 bases in between. The V gene's germline CDR1 is SQVTM and CDR2 ANQGSEA. The CDR3 sequence: CSVEVGEVVNTEAFF. As DNA, the CDR3 is TGCAGCGTTGAAGTAGGGGAGGTCGTGAACACTGAAGCTTTCTTT.

This chain uses TRBV5-1 with TRBJ2-5, with D possibly TRBD2 on 6 matching bases. The CDR3 extends over 14 amino acids. V lost 2 bases to trimming and J lost 4 bases, with 12 bases between them. From germline, CDR1 is SGHRS and CDR2 YFSETQ. CDR3 residues: CASSLGGIRETQYF. CDR3 nucleotide sequence: TGCGCCAGCAGCTTAGGAGGGATTAGAGAGACCCAGTACTTC.

The V and J genes are TRBV7-9 and TRBJ1-2; D uncertain. There are 13 residues in the CDR3. V lost 3 bases and J 2 bases, leaving 7 bases between the germline ends. The germline gives CDR1 SEHNR, CDR2 FQNEAQ (reference sequence). CDR3 sequence: CASSFSENYGYTF. The CDR3 DNA sequence: TGTGCCAGCAGCTTTAGTGAAAACTATGGCTACACCTTC.

The V gene is TRBV19, the J gene TRBJ1-3, with D hard to call. This CDR3 is 13 amino acids long. Germline CDR1 reads LNHDA; CDR2 reads SQIVND (reference sequence). V was pared by 7 bases and J by 0 bases, with 7 bases between. The CDR3 bases are TGTGCCAGTAAACAAAACTCTGGAAACACCATATATTTT. It specifies CASKQNSGNTIYF.

The genes are TRBV7-2 and TRBJ1-2; 9 nucleotides match TRBD1. V was pared by 1 base and J by 4 bases, with 7 bases of the junction left unmatched. The CDR3 runs to 16 residues. Germline loops: CDR1 SGHTA, CDR2 FQGNSA. CDR3: CASSLVQGAAGYGYTF. In DNA form, the CDR3 reads TGTGCCAGCAGCTTAGTACAGGGGGCAGCGGGCTATGGCTACACCTTC.

The chain employs TRBV19 and TRBJ1-5; D gene ambiguous. CDR3 length equals 13 residues. V was trimmed by 2 bases and J by 7 bases, leaving 9 bases between them. Germline V gene lookup returns CDR1 LNHDA and CDR2 SQIVND (reference sequence). As DNA, the CDR3 is TGTGCCAGTAGTATAATACCACTACAGCCCCAGCATTTT. Translated, it gives CASSIIPLQPQHF. The full variable domain, rest sourced from reference TRBV19 and TRBJ1-5, is DGGITQSPKYLFRKEGQNVTLSCEQNLNHDAMYWYRQDPGQGLRLIYYSQIVNDFQKGDIAEGYSVSREKKESFPLTVTSAQKNPTAFYLCASSIIPLQPQHFGDGTRLSIL.

This clone was observed once. The chain joins TRBV6-6 to TRBJ1-2, with 7 bases that match TRBD1. Unmatched junction bases numbered 4, after V lost 1 base and J lost 2 bases. Germline-derived CDR1 and CDR2 are MNHNY and SVGAGI (reference sequence). The CDR3 sequence is 15 residues long. CDR3 protein: CASSYFGQVNYGYTF. CDR3 DNA sequence: TGTGCCAGCAGTTACTTTGGACAGGTGAACTATGGCTACACCTTC.